The TCR beta chain under discussion was sequenced for a study of T cell responses to AZD1222 COVID-19 vaccine. The germline CDR1 and CDR2 sequences are MGHRA and YSYEKL. CDR3 size: 15 residues. Deletions cut 4 bases from V and 5 bases from J, with 16 bases between. The assay was immunoSEQ multiplex PCR, and TCRdb's table has in-frame clones only and misses some. Here the sample spans over 150,000 clones, 88% being singletons. The source material was peripheral blood, sampled on day 0 of AZD1222 vaccination. This TCR came from an adult in good health. The chain uses TRBV4-1 and TRBJ2-3, with TRBD1 as a possible D gene (6 bases). CDR3 nucleotide sequence: TGCGCCAGCAGCCCACAGGGCCCGAGTGGAGATACGCAGTATTTT. Residues: CASSPQGPSGDTQYF.